The 25 T cell receptor beta chains below were found in one sample sequenced in a study of blood T cell repertoires in COVID-19. The repertoire was sequenced with immunoSEQ multiplex PCR; TCRdb's copy has only in-frame clones and lacks some. Found here are 68,000 or so clones, more than 80% of them singletons; the top ten hold about 8.1%. Input material: peripheral blood. These receptors were collected from a young man with acute or convalescent COVID-19.

The chain couples TRBV7-3 to TRBJ2-1; D unresolved. With 1 base removed from V and 6 bases from J, the gap between germline ends came to 10 bases. Germline V CDR1 and CDR2: SGHTA, FQGTGA. The CDR3 sequence is 14 residues long. The CDR3 loop is CASSLIGPANEQFF. The CDR3 DNA is TGTGCCAGCAGCTTAATTGGCCCCGCCAATGAGCAGTTCTTC.

The chain employs TRBV28 and TRBJ2-2; D is perhaps TRBD2 (5 bases). This CDR3 has 15 amino acids. Trimming stripped 7 bases from V and 4 bases from J, with 16 bases between. The V gene's germline CDR1 is MDHEN and CDR2 SYDVKM. The CDR3 DNA reads TGTGCCAGCACCCGACTGACCGGGGTCACCGGGGAGCTGTTTTTT. It specifies CASTRLTGVTGELFF.

This clone was seen just once. The J gene is TRBJ2-7, the V gene TRBV7-9; TRBD2 is a possible D gene (5 bases). This CDR3 contains 17 residues. V lost 1 base and J lost 1, with 17 bases in between. CDR1 SEHNR and CDR2 FQNEAQ come from the germline V gene (reference sequence). This chain's CDR3 is CASSLEVIGSWSYEQYF. CDR3 coding DNA: TGTGCCAGCAGCTTAGAGGTCATAGGGAGCTGGTCCTACGAGCAGTACTTC.

The chain uses TRBV6-5 and TRBJ1-2, with 7 bases matching TRBD1. Germline V gene lookup returns CDR1 MNHEY and CDR2 SVGAGI. V was clipped by 8 bases and J by 6 bases; unmatched bases: 3. The CDR3 spans 11 residues. The CDR3 loop reads CASSTGDGYTF. For the CDR3, the DNA is TGTGCCAGCTCCACAGGGGATGGCTACACCTTC.

The chain combines TRBV30 with TRBJ2-7, with 8 bases lining up with TRBD1. Losses at the gene ends were 8 bases for V and 6 bases for J; bases not matched to a gene: 6. CDR1 and CDR2 (germline): GTSNPN, SVGIG (reference sequence). This CDR3 is 11 amino acids long. The CDR3 DNA reads TGTGCCAGAGGACAGGGAGGCGAGCAGTACTTC. It specifies CARGQGGEQYF.

The chain combines TRBV29-1 with TRBJ1-1; 7 bases line up with TRBD1. CDR3 length: 12 amino acids. Germline loops: CDR1 SQVTM, CDR2 ANQGSEA. With 3 bases clipped from V and 12 bases from J, the junction kept 10 bases outside the gene matches. The CDR3 DNA is TGCAGCGTTGAGGGGACAGAGGATGGAACTTTCTTT. Translation gives CSVEGTEDGTFF.

The chain joins TRBV28 to TRBJ1-2, with D unresolved. The ends were cut back, 7 bases at V and 5 bases at J, with 17 bases in the middle. There are 14 residues in the CDR3. Germline assignment: CDR1 MDHEN and CDR2 SYDVKM. The chain's CDR3 is CASTPPRVGYGYTF. The CDR3 DNA is TGTGCCAGCACTCCGCCGAGGGTTGGATATGGCTACACCTTC.

The chain has TRBV6-2 or TRBV6-3 and TRBJ2-1; TRBD2 aligns across 7 bases. V lost 2 bases to trimming and J lost 9 bases; unmatched junction nucleotides: 1. This CDR3 spans 12 amino acids. Germline values: CDR1 MNHEY, CDR2 SVGEGT. CDR3 DNA sequence: TGTGCCAGCAGTTACCAGCGGGGTGAGCAGTTCTTC. Translation gives CASSYQRGEQFF.

This chain connects TRBV4-1 to TRBJ2-1; 15 bases are a match to TRBD2. After removal of 4 bases from V and 9 bases from J, the junction contained 13 bases not matched to a gene. This CDR3 comprises 18 residues. Germline CDR1 MGHRA, CDR2 YSYEKL. In nucleotides, the CDR3 is TGCGCCAGCAGCCGAAGTACGAGGCAGGGACTAGCGGGAGGTGAGCAGTTCTTC. It yields the protein CASSRSTRQGLAGGEQFF.

CDR3 nucleotides: TGTGCCAGCTCACCAGGGACAGCTAAGGGAGAAAAACTGTTTTTT. The encoded protein is CASSPGTAKGEKLFF. V usage is TRBV18 and J usage is TRBJ1-4, with TRBD1 identical over 7 bases. Germline V gene lookup returns CDR1 KGHSH and CDR2 LQKENI. Trimming cost V 2 bases and J 8 bases; bases outside gene matches: 8. This CDR3 region has 15 residues.

The rearrangement joins TRBV10-1 to TRBJ2-1; 10 nucleotides align to TRBD1. After removal of 10 bases from V and 4 bases from J, the junction contained 10 bases not matched to a gene. Germline V gene data show CDR1 as WNHNN and CDR2 as SYGVQD (reference sequence). CDR3 length: 15 residues. DNA of the CDR3: TGCGCCAACCGCGGGCCGGGACAGGGGTACAATGAGCAGTTCTTC. Its translation is CANRGPGQGYNEQFF.

The chain has TRBV28 and TRBJ1-5; 8 bases match TRBD1. CDR1 and CDR2 from the germline V gene are MDHEN and SYDVKM. There are 14 residues in the CDR3. With 8 bases clipped from V and 5 bases from J, the junction kept 8 bases outside the gene matches. CDR3 protein: CASRHADRDQPQHF. DNA of the CDR3: TGTGCCAGCCGGCATGCGGACAGGGATCAGCCCCAGCATTTT.

This sequence joins TRBV7-2 and TRBJ2-1; 7 bases align to TRBD1. V lost 1 base, J lost 5 bases, and 8 bases stayed unmatched. Germline values: CDR1 SGHTA, CDR2 FQGNSA. The CDR3 is made up of 16 amino acids. CDR3 sequence: CASSLGGDRVDNEQFF. Here the CDR3 DNA reads TGTGCCAGCAGCTTAGGAGGAGACAGGGTCGACAATGAGCAGTTCTTC.

The chain carries TRBV12-3 or TRBV12-4 and TRBJ2-5, with D hard to call. This CDR3 contains 11 residues. V was clipped by 6 bases and J by 5 bases, with 7 bases between them. The CDR3 sequence: CASSHRETQYF. In nucleotides, the CDR3 is TGTGCCAGCAGCCATCGGGAGACCCAGTACTTC.

The chain employs TRBV3-1 (or the pseudogene TRBV3-2) and TRBJ1-1, with D perhaps TRBD1 (6 bases). Trimming pared 3 bases from V and 9 bases from J, leaving 17 bases between. CDR3 length equals 14 residues. The germline gives CDR1 LGHDT, CDR2 YNNKEL (reference sequence). The CDR3 coding sequence is TGTGCCAGCAGCCAGGCCGGACAGCCGCTCCAAGCTTTCTTT. Translated, it gives CASSQAGQPLQAFF.

Written as DNA, the CDR3 is TGTGCCAGCAGCTTCAGACAGGGGGAACTGTTTTTT. As protein: CASSFRQGELFF. This sequence joins TRBV7-2 and TRBJ1-4, with 9 positions matching TRBD1. The trim removed 3 bases at V and 12 bases at J, leaving 2 bases unmatched. Germline V gene sequence: CDR1 SGHTA, CDR2 FQGNSA. This CDR3 has 12 amino acids.

This clone occurred once. One end of the junction does not line up with germline, which may come from a read error. The chain links TRBV29-1 to TRBJ2-1, with 7 bases matching TRBD1. CDR1 and CDR2 from the germline V gene are SQVTM and ANQGSEA. The CDR3 is 10 residues long. CDR3 coding DNA: TGCAGCGGTACCGGGACAGAGACGGTCTTC. This encodes CSGTGTETVF.

The CDR3 DNA is TGTGCCAGCAGCTTATATGGAGAAGAGCAGTACTTC. It encodes CASSLYGEEQYF. V usage is TRBV11-2 and J usage is TRBJ2-7; D is ambiguous. CDR3 length equals 12 residues. CDR1 SGHAT and CDR2 FQNNGV come from the germline V gene. V was shortened by 2 bases and J by 7 bases, with 9 bases between the two germline ends.

The V gene is TRBV19, the J gene TRBJ2-7, with unresolved D. Germline CDR1 reads LNHDA; CDR2 reads SQIVND (reference sequence). V was pared by 4 bases and J by 4 bases, with 23 bases between. The CDR3 runs 17 residues. The CDR3 region has the DNA TGTGCCAGTAGTACAGGTCCGCCCGTCCCCTCCTTTTACGAGCAGTACTTC. As protein: CASSTGPPVPSFYEQYF.

This clone was picked up a small number of times. The rearrangement uses TRBV19 and TRBJ2-5, with D hard to call. There are 12 residues in the CDR3. V lost 4 bases and J 5 bases, leaving 8 bases between the germline ends. The germline V gene has CDR1 LNHDA and CDR2 SQIVND (reference sequence). CDR3: CASSTTSETQYF. The CDR3 nucleotides are TGTGCCAGTAGTACCACTTCCGAGACCCAGTACTTC.

This chain uses TRBV7-8 with TRBJ2-1, with a weak D call TRBD2 (5 bases). The CDR3 loop spans 15 amino acids. With 2 bases removed from V and 0 bases from J, the gap between germline ends came to 8 bases. Germline values: CDR1 SGHVS, CDR2 FQNEAQ. The CDR3, as DNA: TGTGCCAGCAGCTTACGAACTAGCTCCTACAATGAGCAGTTCTTC. Translation: CASSLRTSSYNEQFF.

The chain links TRBV9 to TRBJ1-1; tentatively, D is TRBD1 (6 bases). The CDR3 is 15 residues long. Germline values: CDR1 SGDLS, CDR2 YYNGEE. V dropped 4 bases and J dropped 6 bases, with 19 bases sitting between them. CDR3 nucleotides: TGTGCCAGCAGCATTGGACAGATCCCCCCCCCTGAAGCTTTCTTT. Encoded protein: CASSIGQIPPPEAFF. The variable domain in full, completed from reference TRBV9 and TRBJ1-1, reads DSGVTQTPKHLITATGQRVTLRCSPRSGDLSVYWYQQSLDQGLQFLIQYYNGEERAKGNILERFSAQQFPDLHSELNLSSLELGDSALYFCASSIGQIPPPEAFFGQGTRLTVV.

The CDR3 spells CATSDPGLAGADTQYF. CDR3 DNA sequence: TGTGCCACCAGTGATCCGGGACTAGCGGGAGCAGATACGCAGTATTTT. V gene TRBV24-1 combines with J gene TRBJ2-3, with 14 bases matching TRBD2. V gave up 3 bases and J gave up 4 bases; unmatched junction bases: 2. Germline V gene lookup returns CDR1 KGHDR and CDR2 SFDVKD. The CDR3 has 16 amino acids.

V is TRBV7-2 and J is TRBJ2-1; D might be TRBD2 (7 bases). Trimming stripped 8 bases from V and 6 bases from J, with 20 bases between. This CDR3 spans 15 amino acids. CDR1 SGHTA and CDR2 FQGNSA come from the germline V gene. The CDR3 reads CASGMGGAEFNEQFF. CDR3 nucleotides: TGTGCCAGCGGTATGGGGGGGGCCGAATTCAATGAGCAGTTCTTC. Supplemented by reference TRBV7-2 and TRBJ2-1, the full variable domain reads GAGVSQSPSNKVTEKGKDVELRCDPISGHTALYWYRQSLGQGLEFLIYFQGNSAPDKSGLPSDRFSAERTGGSVSTLTIQRTQQEDSAVYLCASGMGGAEFNEQFFGPGTRLTVL.

The gene calls are TRBV19 and TRBJ1-5; 8 positions match TRBD1. The CDR3 spans 16 residues. V dropped 5 bases and J dropped 6; count of bases not matched to a gene: 12. The germline V gene encodes CDR1 LNHDA and CDR2 SQIVND (reference sequence). The CDR3 DNA is TGTGCCAGTAGTGCCACAGGGGGACGGATTGGTCAGCCCCAGCATTTT. Translated, it gives CASSATGGRIGQPQHF.